This T cell receptor beta chain was captured in a study of somatic mutations in cytotoxic T cells in rheumatoid arthritis. Study background: Blood samples of roughly 33 ml were drawn from patients (in EDTA) right after diagnosis and before any treatment. At nearly 100% purity, some V beta antibody-stained T-cell populations were flow-sorted, and these included V beta1+ cells that were sequenced for TCRB.

On this clone: The antigen remains undetermined.

The assay was immunoSEQ multiplex PCR, and TCRdb's table has in-frame clones only and misses some. The sample lists 15,000 to 20,000 clones, roughly 79% occurring once. Study-level results: The top CD8+ clone topped 20% of CD8+ cells in about an eighth of the roughly 65 patients.

CDR3 length equals 15 residues. Germline CDR1 reads SGHVS; CDR2 reads FQNEAQ. Losses at the gene ends were 5 bases for V and 2 bases for J; bases not matched to a gene: 7. Sequenced input: CD8+ T cells sorted from blood. This chain joins TRBV7-8 and TRBJ2-3; TRBD2 aligns across 7 bases. This TCR derives from an adult with rheumatoid arthritis. The CDR3 DNA is TGTGCCAGCAGCCAAGAAACTAGCGACACAGATACGCAGTATTTT. The encoded protein is CASSQETSDTDTQYF.